The 22 T cell receptor beta chains presented below share a single source sample, sequenced in a study of CD8 T cells in ankylosing spondylitis. In TCRdb, the 5' RACE reads were re-called with MiXCR into one record per CDR3 protein. The top ten clones hold approximately 8% of a sample with 150,000 to 200,000 distinct CDR3 sequences, about a sixth of them seen once. The sample taken for sequencing was blood, either unsorted or a sorted T cell fraction (not recorded which). Receptor source: a male donor with ankylosing spondylitis or in good health (not recorded which).

This clonotype was counted only a few times. The chain carries TRBV24-1 and TRBJ2-3; 7 nucleotides align to TRBD1. CDR1 and CDR2 (germline): KGHDR, SFDVKD. CDR3 length equals 17 residues. Trimming took 3 bases from V and 5 from J; bases not matched to a gene: 13. CDR3 in amino acids: CATSDVRGTDEGDTQYF. DNA of the CDR3: TGTGCCACCAGTGATGTAAGAGGGACAGACGAGGGAGATACGCAGTATTTT.

This clonotype was observed a handful of times. The chain is built from TRBV12-3 or TRBV12-4 and TRBJ1-1, with D possibly matching TRBD1 (5 bases). V shed 7 bases and J shed 1 base, with 13 bases lying between them. The CDR3 covers 14 residues. This chain's CDR3 is CASTLGAANTEAFF. CDR3 sequence (DNA): TGTGCCAGCACCTTAGGGGCAGCGAACACTGAAGCTTTCTTT.

The chain employs TRBV29-1 and TRBJ2-1, with D uncertain. Looked up from germline, CDR1 is SQVTM and CDR2 is ANQGSEA. V was pared by 4 bases and J by 8 bases, with 9 bases between. This CDR3 region has 11 residues. CDR3 sequence: CSVADDDEQFF. The CDR3 DNA is TGCAGCGTTGCGGACGACGATGAGCAGTTCTTC.

This clonotype occurred many times. V usage is TRBV27 and J usage is TRBJ2-3, with D hard to call. The ends were cut back, 3 bases at V and 8 bases at J, with 12 bases in the middle. Germline loops: CDR1 MNHEY, CDR2 SMNVEV (reference sequence). This CDR3 has 13 amino acids. DNA for the CDR3: TGTGCCAGCAGTTTGGTCCCGGCAATTACGCAGTATTTT. Translation: CASSLVPAITQYF.

This clonotype was counted a few times. The genes are TRBV20-1 and TRBJ1-1; D not resolved. The CDR3 sequence is 12 residues long. Germline V CDR1 and CDR2: DFQATT, SNEGSKA (reference sequence). Trimming removed 5 bases at V and 2 bases at J, with 9 bases between. CDR3 residues: CSAWAGNTEAFF. The CDR3 nucleotides read TGCAGTGCTTGGGCTGGTAACACTGAAGCTTTCTTT.

This clonotype was recorded at least ten times. V usage is TRBV5-1 and J usage is TRBJ2-3; D ambiguous. V lost 3 bases, J lost 2 bases, and 16 bases lay in between. The CDR3 has 16 residues. CDR1 SGHRS and CDR2 YFSETQ come from the germline V gene. The CDR3 loop reads CASSSPNRASTDTQYF. The CDR3 region has the DNA TGCGCCAGCAGCTCCCCTAATCGGGCTTCCACAGATACGCAGTATTTT.

The V and J genes are TRBV3-1 and TRBJ2-1; 8 bases align to TRBD2. The CDR3 covers 15 residues. The germline V gene has CDR1 LGHDT and CDR2 YNNKEL (reference sequence). The V gene end was trimmed by 11 bases and the J gene end by 0 bases; junction bases not matched to a gene: 9. The CDR3 loop is CACTLSGGSYNEQFF. The CDR3 DNA sequence: TGTGCCTGCACCCTCAGCGGGGGCTCCTACAATGAGCAGTTCTTC.

This clonotype was counted only a few times. V is TRBV28 and J is TRBJ2-7, with TRBD2 matching 10 bases. J lost 1 base, V lost 4 bases, and 7 bases had no gene match. Germline loops: CDR1 MDHEN, CDR2 SYDVKM. The CDR3 extends over 16 amino acids. The CDR3, as DNA: TGTGCCAGCAGTTCCGCCGGGACTAGCGTTTCCTACGAGCAGTACTTC. It translates to CASSSAGTSVSYEQYF.

This clonotype was picked up many times. The chain uses TRBV29-1 and TRBJ2-3; 9 bases are shared with TRBD2. Germline V lookup: CDR1 SQVTM, CDR2 ANQGSEA. CDR3 length: 15 residues. With 6 bases clipped from V and 4 bases from J, the junction kept 11 bases outside the gene matches. CDR3 coding DNA: TGCAGCGTAGAACTTAGCGGGAGTGTGGCAGATACGCAGTATTTT. Translating gives CSVELSGSVADTQYF.

This clonotype came up a few times. The V and J genes are TRBV19 and TRBJ2-1, with 7 bases that match TRBD2. CDR3 size: 16 residues. Losses at the gene ends were 1 base for V and 2 bases for J; bases not matched to a gene: 5. CDR1 is LNHDA and CDR2 is SQIVND in the germline V gene (reference sequence). CDR3 loop: CASSIGSGKAYNEQFF. The CDR3 DNA reads TGTGCCAGTAGTATAGGAAGCGGGAAGGCCTACAATGAGCAGTTCTTC.

CDR3 nucleotide sequence: TGTGCCAGCAGTCCCCAGAACAATCAGCCCCAGCATTTT. Its translation: CASSPQNNQPQHF. The genes are TRBV12-1 and TRBJ1-5. TRBV12-1 constitutes a pseudogene. CDR3 length: 13 residues.

This clonotype has a handful of counts. The J gene is TRBJ1-5, the V gene TRBV7-6; D remains unclear. The germline V gene encodes CDR1 SGHVS and CDR2 FNYEAQ. V lost 9 bases to trimming and J lost 7 bases, with 16 bases between them. This CDR3 region has 13 residues. CDR3 sequence: CASGLARNQPQHF. CDR3 coding DNA: TGTGCCAGTGGACTGGCGAGGAACCAGCCCCAGCATTTT. Full variable domain (rest looked up from reference TRBV7-6 and TRBJ1-5): GAGVSQSPRYKVTKRGQDVALRCDPISGHVSLYWYRQALGQGPEFLTYFNYEAQQDKSGLPNDRFSAERPEGSISTLTIQRTEQRDSAMYRCASGLARNQPQHFGDGTRLSIL.

At least ten counts were recorded for this clonotype. This sequence joins TRBV28 and TRBJ2-1; D is unresolved. Germline V CDR1 and CDR2: MDHEN, SYDVKM. CDR3 length: 10 amino acids. Trimming cost V 10 bases and J 5 bases, with 6 bases left between them. The CDR3 loop reads CATLDNEQFF. CDR3 coding DNA: TGTGCCACCTTAGACAATGAGCAGTTCTTC.

This clonotype was found many times. The V and J genes are TRBV6-5 and TRBJ1-4, with 9 bases aligning to TRBD1. This CDR3 has 16 residues. V shed 8 bases and J 5 bases; nucleotides not matched to a gene: 12. Germline CDR1 MNHEY, CDR2 SVGAGI. CDR3: CASLLRTGTGNEKLFF. The CDR3 DNA reads TGTGCCAGCTTACTGAGAACCGGGACAGGGAATGAAAAACTGTTTTTT.

This clonotype was counted at least ten times. V and J are TRBV9 and TRBJ2-3; 11 nucleotides match TRBD2. Trimming at V came to 4 bases and at J to 4 bases, leaving 5 bases not matched to a gene. The length of the CDR3 is 15 residues. Germline V lookup: CDR1 SGDLS, CDR2 YYNGEE. DNA of the CDR3: TGTGCCAGCAGCCTTCTAGCGGGAGGCCCAGATACGCAGTATTTT. Protein: CASSLLAGGPDTQYF.

The rearrangement links TRBV28 to TRBJ2-7; D not certain. Germline V gene sequence: CDR1 MDHEN, CDR2 SYDVKM. The CDR3 contains 11 residues. The V end lost 5 bases, the J end lost 9 bases, and 11 bases lay between the germline ends. The CDR3 DNA reads TGTGCCAGCAGTCTTAATTTAGGGCAGTACTTC. It is translated as CASSLNLGQYF.

The table lists this clonotype with a few counts. CDR3 nucleotide sequence: TGTGCCAGCAGTACGGGACAGGCGAATGAGCAGTTCTTC. Residues: CASSTGQANEQFF. The chain couples TRBV2 to TRBJ2-1; 8 bases are a match to TRBD1. Germline CDR1 SNHLY, CDR2 FYNNEI. This CDR3 is 13 amino acids long. V lost 5 bases, J lost 7 bases, and 4 bases stayed unmatched.

This clonotype turned up a few times. The gene calls are TRBV6-5 and TRBJ2-7, with a possible D match to TRBD2 (7 bases). The V end was cut by 0 bases, the J end by 7 bases, with 16 bases between. Germline assignment: CDR1 MNHEY and CDR2 SVGAGI. This CDR3 has 15 amino acids. CDR3 loop: CASSYSSSGGPEQYF. The CDR3 DNA sequence: TGTGCCAGCAGTTACTCGTCCTCGGGGGGCCCGGAGCAGTACTTC.

This clonotype showed up many times. The chain has TRBV5-1 and TRBJ2-3; tentative D call: TRBD1 (5 bases). Germline CDR1 reads SGHRS; CDR2 reads YFSETQ. The CDR3 has 15 residues. V gave up 0 bases and J gave up 3 bases, with 11 bases separating them. The CDR3 sequence is CASSLEDIQTDTQYF. CDR3 nucleotides: TGCGCCAGCAGCTTGGAGGACATTCAGACAGATACGCAGTATTTT.

V is TRBV5-1 and J is TRBJ1-1; D gene uncertain. Germline loops: CDR1 SGHRS, CDR2 YFSETQ. Deletions cut 3 bases from V and 1 base from J, with 13 bases between. The CDR3 consists of 15 residues. The CDR3 DNA reads TGCGCCAGCAGCTCTGGTGCCGGAGGGAACACTGAAGCTTTCTTT. It encodes CASSSGAGGNTEAFF. The complete variable domain, with remaining parts taken from reference TRBV5-1 and TRBJ1-1, reads KAGVTQTPRYLIKTRGQQVTLSCSPISGHRSVSWYQQTPGQGLQFLFEYFSETQRNKGNFPGRFSGRQFSNSRSEMNVSTLELGDSALYLCASSSGAGGNTEAFFGQGTRLTVV.

The chain couples TRBV2 to TRBJ1-2; D perhaps matches TRBD1 (5 bases). The CDR3 has 15 residues. Trimming removed 2 bases from V and 6 bases from J, with 16 bases in between. CDR1 and CDR2 from the germline V gene are SNHLY and FYNNEI. The CDR3 protein is CASSELQAYSHGYTF. The CDR3 bases are TGTGCCAGCAGTGAATTACAGGCCTACAGCCATGGCTACACCTTC.

As DNA, the CDR3 is TGTGCCAGTAGTCAGCGGGAGGTGGGGTACAATGAGCAGTTCTTC. This translates into CASSQREVGYNEQFF. The chain couples TRBV19 to TRBJ2-1; TRBD2 aligns across 9 bases. The V segment lost 5 bases and the J segment 4 bases; nucleotides outside the gene matches: 6. Germline CDR1 LNHDA, CDR2 SQIVND (reference sequence). This CDR3 comprises 15 residues.